The 4 T cell receptor beta chains listed next were all sequenced from one sample in a study of blood T cell repertoires in COVID-19. TCRdb's copy holds only in-frame clones and misses some; the assay was immunoSEQ multiplex PCR. Among a few hundred thousand clones, 80% to 90% were seen once, and the ten largest hold more than 9%. The sample comprised peripheral blood. All receptors derive from a woman aged 80 or over with acute or convalescent COVID-19.

The chain carries TRBV11-2 and TRBJ1-6; 7 positions agree with TRBD1. Germline V CDR1 and CDR2: SGHAT, FQNNGV. The CDR3 is 15 amino acids. The J segment lost 6 bases and the V segment lost 6 bases, leaving 8 bases of the junction unmatched. CDR3: CASSWGQMSNSPLHF. The CDR3 DNA reads TGTGCCAGCAGTTGGGGACAGATGAGTAATTCACCCCTCCACTTT. Using reference TRBV11-2 and TRBJ1-6 for the parts outside the CDR3, the full variable domain is EAGVAQSPRYKIIEKRQSVAFWCNPISGHATLYWYQQILGQGPKLLIQFQNNGVVDDSQLPKDRFSAERLKGVDSTLKIQPAKLEDSAVYLCASSWGQMSNSPLHFGNGTRLTVT.

The rearrangement links TRBV3-1 (or the pseudogene TRBV3-2) to TRBJ1-1, with D tentatively TRBD1 (6 bases). The CDR3 loop spans 13 amino acids. Trimming took 5 bases from V and 6 from J, leaving 13 bases between them. The germline V gene has CDR1 LGHDT and CDR2 YNNKEL (reference sequence). CDR3 in amino acids: CASSIRRQAEAFF. In nucleotides, the CDR3 is TGTGCCAGCAGCATCCGGCGACAGGCTGAAGCTTTCTTT.

The chain carries TRBV11-3 and TRBJ1-6, with D tentatively TRBD1 (5 bases). The germline gives CDR1 SGHNT, CDR2 YENEEA. V was trimmed by 2 bases and J by 8 bases, leaving 13 bases between them. This CDR3 is built from 15 residues. The CDR3 is CASSLMAGYDSPLHF. The CDR3 nucleotides read TGTGCCAGCAGCTTAATGGCAGGGTATGATTCACCCCTCCACTTT.

The chain employs TRBV27 and TRBJ1-5; perhaps TRBD1 as D (6 bases). Germline-derived CDR1 and CDR2 are MNHEY and SMNVEV (reference sequence). The CDR3 sequence is 15 residues long. Trimming shortened V by 5 bases and J by 2 bases, and 13 bases separated the two germline ends. The CDR3 region is CASSPLEGGNQPQHF. CDR3 sequence (DNA): TGTGCCAGCAGTCCACTTGAGGGGGGCAATCAGCCCCAGCATTTT.